Below are 22 T cell receptor beta chains sequenced from a single sample in a study of T cell repertoires and Cas9 in healthy adults. Clones were read by immunoSEQ multiplex PCR, and TCRdb kept only the in-frame ones, dropping some. The sample lists some 14,000 clones, under 90% occurring once. Sequencing was carried out using Tregs (CD4+, CD25+, CD127-, CD137-, CD154-) from PBMCs; culture status not recorded. The receptors stem from a human donor in good health.

The chain is built from TRBV6-1 and TRBJ2-1; D is unresolved. Germline V gene data show CDR1 as MNHNS and CDR2 as SASEGT. This CDR3 has 12 residues. V lost 4 bases, J lost 4 bases, and 5 bases lay in between. CDR3: CASSAGYNEQFF. The CDR3 DNA reads TGTGCCAGCAGTGCAGGTTACAATGAGCAGTTCTTC.

This clone has only a few counts. The genes are TRBV10-3 and TRBJ1-3; D may be TRBD1 (5 bases). The CDR3 extends over 15 amino acids. Germline CDR1 and CDR2: ENHRY and SYGVKD. The V end lost 6 bases, the J end lost 2 bases, and 14 bases lay between the germline ends. DNA of the CDR3: TGTGCCATCAGGGCTACAGGATTAGCTGGAAACACCATATATTTT. Its translation is CAIRATGLAGNTIYF.

The J gene is TRBJ1-2, the V gene TRBV6-1; 8 nucleotides match TRBD1. The germline CDR1 and CDR2 sequences are MNHNS and SASEGT. The V segment lost 6 bases and the J segment 7 bases; nucleotides outside the gene matches: 10. The CDR3 is 14 amino acids. The CDR3 DNA follows: TGTGCCAGCAGACGGACAGGGCCGGCTAGTGGCTACACCTTC. This translates into CASRRTGPASGYTF.

The chain has TRBV18 and TRBJ2-7; a possible D gene is TRBD1 (6 bases). The length of the CDR3 is 13 residues. Trimming pared 0 bases from V and 7 bases from J, leaving 10 bases between. In germline, CDR1 is KGHSH, CDR2 LQKENI. The chain's CDR3 is CASSPPVDREQYF. CDR3 DNA sequence: TGTGCCAGCTCACCACCGGTGGACAGAGAGCAGTACTTC.

This chain uses TRBV19 with TRBJ1-3; D is unclear. Trimming removed 7 bases from V and 0 bases from J, with 10 bases in between. CDR1 and CDR2 from the germline V gene are LNHDA and SQIVND (reference sequence). The CDR3 loop spans 14 amino acids. The CDR3: CASNGRNSGNTIYF. The CDR3 DNA sequence: TGTGCCAGTAACGGGAGGAACTCTGGAAACACCATATATTTT.

The chain carries TRBV7-9 and TRBJ2-5; D gene unclear. The CDR3 loop spans 12 amino acids. Trimming pared 5 bases from V and 11 bases from J, leaving 15 bases between. Germline lookup yields CDR1 SEHNR and CDR2 FQNEAQ (reference sequence). The CDR3 reads CASSTPPQKQYF. CDR3 coding DNA: TGTGCCAGCAGCACCCCCCCCCAGAAGCAGTACTTC.

A few counts support this clone. The chain couples TRBV7-9 to TRBJ2-5; the match to TRBD1 covers 10 bases. The V and J ends lost 4 bases and 5 bases, in that order; junction bases with no gene match: 7. This CDR3 is built from 15 residues. Looked up from germline, CDR1 is SEHNR and CDR2 is FQNEAQ (reference sequence). The CDR3 bases are TGTGCCAGCAGCTGGGCGACAGGGGGCATGGAGACCCAGTACTTC. Its translation is CASSWATGGMETQYF. Combining the CDR3 with reference TRBV7-9 and TRBJ2-5 gives the whole variable domain DTGVSQNPRHKITKRGQNVTFRCDPISEHNRLYWYRQTLGQGPEFLTYFQNEAQLEKSRLLSDRFSAERPKGSFSTLEIQRTEQGDSAMYLCASSWATGGMETQYFGPGTRLLVL.

This clone was detected once. The chain employs TRBV5-6 and TRBJ2-5; 7 bases align to TRBD2. J lost 5 bases, V lost 4 bases, and 14 bases had no gene match. CDR1 is SGHDT, CDR2 YYEEEE, per germline. The CDR3 runs to 16 residues. In nucleotides, the CDR3 is TGTGCCAGCAGCATCTTTTATGGCGGGGGAGGCGAGACCCAGTACTTC. The encoded protein is CASSIFYGGGGETQYF. The full variable domain, its missing parts supplied by reference TRBV5-6 and TRBJ2-5, is DAGVTQSPTHLIKTRGQQVTLRCSPKSGHDTVSWYQQALGQGPQFIFQYYEEEERQRGNFPDRFSGHQFPNYSSELNVNALLLGDSALYLCASSIFYGGGGETQYFGPGTRLLVL.

V is TRBV27 and J is TRBJ1-5; TRBD1 aligns across 7 bases. V was clipped by 6 bases and J by 3 bases; unmatched bases: 11. Germline CDR1 MNHEY, CDR2 SMNVEV (reference sequence). This CDR3 contains 16 residues. The CDR3 reads CASSKLRGPVNQPQHF. In nucleotides, the CDR3 is TGTGCCAGCAGCAAATTAAGGGGGCCCGTCAATCAGCCCCAGCATTTT.

V usage is TRBV28 and J usage is TRBJ1-3; D gene ambiguous. This CDR3 comprises 17 residues. Looked up from germline, CDR1 is MDHEN and CDR2 is SYDVKM. Deletions cut 5 bases from V and 2 bases from J, with 19 bases between. In DNA, the CDR3 is TGTGCCAGCAGTACCACCGCGGGCAGAAGCCCTGGAAACACCATATATTTT. Protein product: CASSTTAGRSPGNTIYF. Using reference TRBV28 and TRBJ1-3 for the parts outside the CDR3, the full variable domain is DVKVTQSSRYLVKRTGEKVFLECVQDMDHENMFWYRQDPGLGLRLIYFSYDVKMKEKGDIPEGYSVSREKKERFSLILESASTNQTSMYLCASSTTAGRSPGNTIYFGEGSWLTVV.

The rearrangement links TRBV11-2 to TRBJ1-5; D uncertain. The length of the CDR3 is 13 residues. Germline loops: CDR1 SGHAT, CDR2 FQNNGV. The V end lost 0 bases, the J end lost 2 bases, and 2 bases lay between the germline ends. In nucleotides, the CDR3 is TGTGCCAGCAGCTTAGATGGCAATCAGCCCCAGCATTTT. Protein: CASSLDGNQPQHF.

This chain uses TRBV6-6 with TRBJ2-3; 7 bases are shared with TRBD2. CDR3 length equals 16 residues. The V and J ends lost 2 bases and 1 base, in that order; junction bases with no gene match: 6. The germline V gene encodes CDR1 MNHNY and CDR2 SVGAGI (reference sequence). As DNA, the CDR3 is TGTGCCAGCAGTTACGTACTGAGCGGGGGCACAGATACGCAGTATTTT. This encodes CASSYVLSGGTDTQYF.

The rearrangement links TRBV6-5 to TRBJ1-2, with 8 bases matching TRBD1. The CDR3 is 14 amino acids. Germline CDR1 is MNHEY and CDR2 is SVGAGI. The V gene end was trimmed by 7 bases and the J gene end by 0 bases; junction bases not matched to a gene: 4. CDR3 residues: CASTDRGANYGYTF. CDR3 nucleotide sequence: TGTGCCAGCACCGACAGGGGAGCTAACTATGGCTACACCTTC.

The chain carries TRBV7-9 and TRBJ2-7; 7 positions agree with TRBD2. V shed 2 bases, J shed 0 bases, and the junction held 1 base outside the gene matches. The germline V gene encodes CDR1 SEHNR and CDR2 FQNEAQ (reference sequence). CDR3 size: 14 residues. The CDR3 nucleotides are TGTGCCAGCAGCTTAACGGGGGGCTCCTACGAGCAGTACTTC. Protein sequence: CASSLTGGSYEQYF.

The chain links TRBV29-1 to TRBJ2-3; the match to TRBD2 covers 7 bases. The V gene end was trimmed by 0 bases and the J gene end by 4 bases; junction bases not matched to a gene: 13. The CDR3 is made up of 17 amino acids. Germline lookup yields CDR1 SQVTM and CDR2 ANQGSEA. The CDR3 reads CSVEDQYGRSSPDTQYF. In nucleotides, the CDR3 is TGCAGCGTTGAAGATCAATACGGGAGGAGTTCCCCAGATACGCAGTATTTT.

This chain connects TRBV30 to TRBJ1-6; unclear D gene. Germline V lookup: CDR1 GTSNPN, CDR2 SVGIG (reference sequence). CDR3 length equals 12 residues. The ends were cut back, 4 bases at V and 4 bases at J, with 5 bases in the middle. The CDR3 sequence: CAWTLYNSPLHF. DNA of the CDR3: TGTGCCTGGACCCTTTATAATTCACCCCTCCACTTT.

The chain has TRBV2 and TRBJ2-2; D may be TRBD1 (6 bases). From germline, CDR1 is SNHLY and CDR2 FYNNEI. The CDR3 totals 14 residues. Trimming left V 3 bases short and J 5 bases short, with 10 bases between. The CDR3 protein is CASSDDRRTGELFF. The CDR3 DNA reads TGTGCCAGCAGTGACGACAGGCGGACCGGGGAGCTGTTTTTT.

V gene TRBV5-6 combines with J gene TRBJ1-3; 10 nucleotides line up with TRBD1. The CDR3 is 16 residues long. V lost 4 bases and J lost 9; bases outside the gene matches: 13. Germline V gives CDR1 SGHDT, CDR2 YYEEEE. The chain's CDR3 is CASSPDRDRGSGTIYF. The CDR3 DNA reads TGTGCCAGCAGCCCGGACCGGGACAGGGGATCCGGCACCATATATTTT.

The J gene is TRBJ1-2, the V gene TRBV6-6; D is unclear. This CDR3 is 15 amino acids long. Between the trimmed V and J ends, which lost 2 bases and 0 bases, there was a span of 10 bases. Germline V gives CDR1 MNHNY, CDR2 SVGAGI (reference sequence). The CDR3 loop reads CASSYPLGSNYGYTF. For the CDR3, the DNA is TGTGCCAGCAGTTACCCTCTGGGATCTAACTATGGCTACACCTTC.

J is TRBJ1-1 and V is TRBV6-5, with D uncertain. Germline V gene data show CDR1 as MNHEY and CDR2 as SVGAGI. CDR3 length: 15 amino acids. V lost 4 bases and J 8 bases, leaving 20 bases between the germline ends. The CDR3 here is CASSSLVEPYAEAFF. Written as DNA, the CDR3 is TGTGCCAGCAGTTCCCTGGTCGAGCCATACGCCGAAGCTTTCTTT.

This clone occurred a few times. The V call is TRBV6-6, the J call TRBJ1-5; 7 bases are shared with TRBD1. Looked up from germline, CDR1 is MNHNY and CDR2 is SVGAGI (reference sequence). Germline trimming cut 4 bases from V and 4 bases from J; bases unmatched to any gene: 1. The CDR3 spans 13 residues. The chain's CDR3 is CASSWDRNQPQHF. CDR3 in DNA: TGTGCCAGCAGTTGGGACAGAAATCAGCCCCAGCATTTT.

As regards this clone: At one of its ends the junction is not consistent with the germline gene, which may arise from a read error. The J gene is TRBJ1-5, the V gene TRBV10-3; TRBD1 agrees at 7 bases. The CDR3 length is 13 residues. Germline-derived CDR1 and CDR2 are ENHRY and SYGVKD. The CDR3 DNA follows: TGTGCCACCAACCGGGACAGCAGTCAGCCCCAGCATTTT. It encodes CATNRDSSQPQHF.